This entry lists 26 T cell receptor beta chains sequenced from one sample in a study of blood T cell repertoires in COVID-19. Profiling relied on immunoSEQ multiplex PCR, and the TCRdb table lists in-frame clones only, not all of them. The table has hundreds of thousands of clones, 90% seen once; the top ten hold 2.6%. Sequenced sample: PBMCs or T cells enriched from blood (not recorded which). The receptors come from a man between 60 and 75 years old who had recovered from COVID-19.

The count of this clone is one. The V gene is TRBV5-6, the J gene TRBJ2-1; 10 positions match TRBD2. Per germline, CDR1 SGHDT and CDR2 YYEEEE. CDR3 length: 14 residues. The trim removed 6 bases at V and 9 bases at J, leaving 9 bases unmatched. CDR3 in DNA: TGTGCCAGCACGAGTCTAGCGGGAGTAGGTGAGCAGTTCTTC. Translation gives CASTSLAGVGEQFF.

CDR3 residues: CASSIQGGWSNQPQHF. The CDR3 DNA is TGTGCCAGTAGTATCCAGGGAGGGTGGAGCAATCAGCCCCAGCATTTT. The gene calls are TRBV19 and TRBJ1-5; D is possibly TRBD1 (5 bases). This CDR3 has 16 residues. Trimming shortened V by 3 bases and J by 1 base, and 13 bases separated the two germline ends. Germline V lookup: CDR1 LNHDA, CDR2 SQIVND (reference sequence).

The J gene is TRBJ1-5, the V gene TRBV2; weak D call: TRBD1 (5 bases). Trimming pared 4 bases from V and 7 bases from J, leaving 11 bases between. The CDR3 runs to 13 residues. The germline CDR1 and CDR2 sequences are SNHLY and FYNNEI. The CDR3, as DNA: TGTGCCAGCAGTGCAGGGCGACCCCAGCCCCAGCATTTT. This sequence encodes CASSAGRPQPQHF.

The CDR3 DNA reads TGTGCCAGCAGCCCGGGACAGGGCCCCGGGGAGCTGTTTTTT. Encoded protein: CASSPGQGPGELFF. The genes are TRBV28 and TRBJ2-2, with 9 bases fitting TRBD1. The CDR3 has 14 residues. After removal of 6 bases from V and 6 bases from J, the junction contained 5 bases not matched to a gene. CDR1 is MDHEN, CDR2 SYDVKM, per germline.

The chain has TRBV4-1 and TRBJ2-5; 8 bases align to TRBD1. The V segment lost 3 bases and the J segment 7 bases; nucleotides outside the gene matches: 7. Germline assignment: CDR1 MGHRA and CDR2 YSYEKL. The CDR3 totals 14 residues. The CDR3 DNA is TGCGCCAGCAGCCACGACAGGGGTGCTGGGACCCAGTACTTC. Protein sequence: CASSHDRGAGTQYF.

This rearrangement joins TRBV5-4 to TRBJ2-7; tentative D call: TRBD2 (6 bases). V lost 0 bases, J lost 2 bases, and 6 bases lay in between. CDR3 size: 13 residues. In germline, CDR1 is SGHNT, CDR2 YYREEE (reference sequence). The CDR3 here is CASSLERAYEQYF. The CDR3, as DNA: TGTGCCAGCAGCTTGGAGCGGGCCTACGAGCAGTACTTC.

The J gene is TRBJ1-1, the V gene TRBV19, with a weak D call TRBD1 (5 bases). The CDR3 spans 17 residues. Trimming removed 6 bases at V and 0 bases at J, with 20 bases between. Looked up from germline, CDR1 is LNHDA and CDR2 is SQIVND (reference sequence). This CDR3 is CASRRRGGYELNTEAFF. In DNA form, the CDR3 reads TGTGCCAGTAGGAGAAGGGGCGGTTACGAGTTGAACACTGAAGCTTTCTTT.

The V gene is TRBV19, the J gene TRBJ1-1, with a tentative D call TRBD1 (6 bases). CDR1 is LNHDA, CDR2 SQIVND, per germline (reference sequence). The CDR3 covers 15 residues. Trimming took 3 bases from V and 1 from J, leaving 12 bases between them. The CDR3 spells CASSIRQGSNTEAFF. The CDR3 DNA sequence: TGTGCCAGTAGTATCCGGCAGGGGTCGAACACTGAAGCTTTCTTT.

The genes are TRBV30 and TRBJ1-3, with TRBD1 matching over 9 bases. The CDR3 totals 15 residues. CDR1 is GTSNPN and CDR2 is SVGIG in the germline V gene (reference sequence). J was trimmed by 4 bases and V by 5 bases; bases with no gene match: 9. As DNA, the CDR3 is TGTGCCTGGGGGGCACAGGGGGCAAGAGGAAACACCATATATTTT. It yields the protein CAWGAQGARGNTIYF.

This clone came up a few times. The J gene is TRBJ2-7, the V gene TRBV7-9; a weak D match, TRBD1 (6 bases). The CDR3 extends over 14 amino acids. V was cut by 1 base and J by 4 bases, with 11 bases left in between. Germline V gene lookup returns CDR1 SEHNR and CDR2 FQNEAQ (reference sequence). The CDR3 is CASSLDRELYEQYF. CDR3 bases: TGTGCCAGCAGCTTAGACAGGGAGTTGTACGAGCAGTACTTC.

The genes are TRBV7-9 and TRBJ1-4, with TRBD1 as a possible D gene (5 bases). This CDR3 comprises 19 residues. Looked up from germline, CDR1 is SEHNR and CDR2 is FQNEAQ (reference sequence). The V and J ends lost 1 base and 0 bases respectively, with 18 bases between them. CDR3 protein: CASSLGPGGITSTNEKLFF. CDR3 DNA sequence: TGTGCCAGCAGCTTAGGACCGGGGGGGATTACTTCAACTAATGAAAAACTGTTTTTT.

V is TRBV6-5 and J is TRBJ2-2; no firm D call. Germline V gene lookup returns CDR1 MNHEY and CDR2 SVGAGI. V was shortened by 5 bases and J by 4 bases, with 8 bases between the two germline ends. The CDR3 length is 13 residues. CDR3 DNA: TGTGCCAGCAGTCAACCAGGCACCGGGGAGCTGTTTTTT. This gives the protein CASSQPGTGELFF.

This clone was seen a single time. This chain connects TRBV19 to TRBJ1-6, with D possibly TRBD1 on 6 matching bases. The V end was cut by 1 base, the J end by 11 bases, with 12 bases between. The germline gives CDR1 LNHDA, CDR2 SQIVND (reference sequence). The CDR3 extends over 14 amino acids. Written as DNA, the CDR3 is TGTGCCAGTAGTATAGCACAGGGCGGAGCACCCCTCCACTTT. Its translation: CASSIAQGGAPLHF.

This sequence joins TRBV5-1 and TRBJ1-6; the match to TRBD1 covers 7 bases. V was clipped by 3 bases and J by 5 bases; unmatched bases: 2. Germline V CDR1 and CDR2: SGHRS, YFSETQ. CDR3 length: 14 residues. The CDR3 spells CASSWGTDNSPLHF. The CDR3 DNA follows: TGCGCCAGCAGCTGGGGGACAGATAATTCACCCCTCCACTTT.

V is TRBV5-1 and J is TRBJ1-4, with a tentative D call TRBD1 (5 bases). Looked up from germline, CDR1 is SGHRS and CDR2 is YFSETQ. This CDR3 comprises 16 residues. The V end lost 5 bases, the J end lost 5 bases, and 19 bases lay between the germline ends. CDR3 DNA sequence: TGCGCCAGCAGACGAACGCAGGGTTCGGTGAATGAAAAACTGTTTTTT. Protein sequence: CASRRTQGSVNEKLFF.

This chain joins TRBV5-1 and TRBJ2-2; D ambiguous. V dropped 0 bases and J dropped 1 base, with 4 bases sitting between them. The CDR3 covers 14 residues. The germline gives CDR1 SGHRS, CDR2 YFSETQ. CDR3 residues: CASSLAWNTGELFF. In nucleotides, the CDR3 is TGCGCCAGCAGCTTGGCCTGGAACACCGGGGAGCTGTTTTTT.

Notes on this clone: The conserved phenylalanine or tryptophan normally closing the CDR3 is absent here, so this likely arose from a read error. No DNA is shown, since the ends of the CDR3 on it are uncertain; the CDR3 is the one TCRdb lists. The chain couples TRBV6-1 to TRBJ2-3; TRBD1 was called by the table and not checked on the DNA. Germline V gene lookup returns CDR1 MNHNS and CDR2 SASEGT. Counting both end residues, the CDR3 totals 12 amino acids. The CDR3: CASSDEGVAGQY.

With regard to this clone: Distinct nucleotide sequences in the sample also encode this CDR3. J is TRBJ1-2 and V is TRBV5-4; D ambiguous. This CDR3 is 13 amino acids long. Germline V gene sequence: CDR1 SGHNT, CDR2 YYREEE (reference sequence). Trimming took off 0 bases at V and 1 base at J, with 4 bases between the two ends. CDR3 sequence: CASSLAGNYGYTF. The CDR3 region has the DNA TGTGCCAGCAGCTTGGCGGGTAACTATGGCTACACCTTC.

The V and J genes are TRBV3-1 (or the pseudogene TRBV3-2) and TRBJ1-3; tentatively, D is TRBD1 (5 bases). This CDR3 has 13 amino acids. Trimming removed 8 bases from V and 0 bases from J, with 8 bases in between. The germline CDR1 and CDR2 sequences are LGHDT and YNNKEL (reference sequence). This CDR3 is CASGTGSGNTIYF. The CDR3 bases are TGTGCCAGCGGTACAGGCTCTGGAAACACCATATATTTT.

The chain carries TRBV5-4 and TRBJ2-3; 9 bases line up with TRBD1. CDR1 and CDR2 from the germline V gene are SGHNT and YYREEE (reference sequence). J was trimmed by 4 bases and V by 5 bases; bases with no gene match: 11. The CDR3 extends over 16 amino acids. CDR3 loop: CASRPAGTGWADTQYF. Written as DNA, the CDR3 is TGTGCCAGCAGACCCGCCGGGACAGGGTGGGCAGATACGCAGTATTTT.

V gene TRBV11-2 combines with J gene TRBJ2-5; D gene ambiguous. CDR3 size: 11 residues. Germline loops: CDR1 SGHAT, CDR2 FQNNGV. Trimming removed 2 bases at V and 5 bases at J, with 3 bases between. DNA for the CDR3: TGTGCCAGCAGCTTACTCGAGACCCAGTACTTC. Translated: CASSLLETQYF.

This chain connects TRBV5-1 to TRBJ2-7; 7 bases agree with TRBD1. Germline CDR1 is SGHRS and CDR2 is YFSETQ. Losses at the gene ends were 0 bases for V and 6 bases for J; bases not matched to a gene: 6. The CDR3 extends over 14 amino acids. CDR3 loop: CASSLGGQAGEQYF. For the CDR3, the DNA is TGCGCCAGCAGCTTGGGTGGACAGGCGGGCGAGCAGTACTTC.

The chain uses TRBV5-4 and TRBJ2-3, with a possible D match to TRBD2 (6 bases). V was pared by 5 bases and J by 6 bases, with 22 bases between. Germline CDR1 is SGHNT and CDR2 is YYREEE (reference sequence). The CDR3 spans 16 residues. This CDR3 reads CASRPYSGSLSDTQYF. CDR3 DNA: TGTGCCAGCAGACCATATAGCGGCTCTTTATCGGATACGCAGTATTTT.

This chain uses TRBV13 with TRBJ2-7; D may be TRBD1 (5 bases). Germline V gene data show CDR1 as PRHDT and CDR2 as FYEKMQ (reference sequence). This CDR3 spans 14 amino acids. V was clipped by 5 bases and J by 0 bases, with 11 bases between them. CDR3 sequence: CASSQQGSSYEQYF. The CDR3 nucleotides are TGTGCCAGCAGCCAGCAGGGCAGCTCCTACGAGCAGTACTTC.

V and J are TRBV2 and TRBJ2-1; 12 bases align to TRBD2. V shed 6 bases, J shed 4 bases, and the junction held 7 bases outside the gene matches. Germline V CDR1 and CDR2: SNHLY, FYNNEI. The length of the CDR3 is 16 residues. The DNA of the CDR3 is TGTGCCAGCAGCACCCTAGCGGGAGGGCTGTACAATGAGCAGTTCTTC. Translation: CASSTLAGGLYNEQFF. Using reference TRBV2 and TRBJ2-1 for the parts outside the CDR3, the full variable domain is EPEVTQTPSHQVTQMGQEVILRCVPISNHLYFYWYRQILGQKVEFLVSFYNNEISEKSEIFDDQFSVERPDGSNFTLKIRSTKLEDSAMYFCASSTLAGGLYNEQFFGPGTRLTVL.

As regards this clone: The same CDR3 can be traced to other DNA sequences in this sample. The chain links TRBV3-1 (or the pseudogene TRBV3-2) to TRBJ1-5; the match to TRBD1 covers 10 bases. V trimming: 3 bases; J trimming: 2 bases; junction bases outside the gene matches: 4. CDR3 length equals 16 residues. Germline CDR1 is LGHDT and CDR2 is YNNKEL (reference sequence). DNA for the CDR3: TGTGCCAGCAGCCAGGCCGGGACAGGGGGCAATCAGCCCCAGCATTTT. This sequence encodes CASSQAGTGGNQPQHF.